The text below deals with one T cell receptor beta chain. There is no known antigen for this receptor. One base away there is no much larger clone; base qualities are not given. This specimen comes from a study of CD8+ T cells in alopecia areata (dated by TCRdb to 2016 to 2019). For the study in its entirety: Treated patients were enrolled in an open-label pilot trial of oral tofacitinib, 5 to 10 mg twice daily, for moderate-to-severe alopecia areata. Patients stayed on tofacitinib for 6 to 18 months and then had 6 months of follow-up off drug so that delayed response and recurrence could be assessed. The study used high-throughput TCRbeta sequencing to examine T cell clonal expansion in alopecia areata, in both the C3H/HeJ mouse model and human patients. On the human side, TCRbeta sequencing was run on scalp tissue and on sorted CD4+ and CD8+ peripheral blood T cells from healthy controls and from alopecia areata patients with either patchy or totalis/universalis disease. Tofacitinib-treated patients had biopsies at baseline and at 4 and 24 weeks of treatment, with a later scalp biopsy in several patients. Scalp clonality was compared among normal scalp (n=4), patchy alopecia areata scalp (n=8), and alopecia totalis/universalis scalp (n=8). RNA was extracted with the PAXgene miRNA kit for fixed scalp, the miRNeasy kit for PBMCs, and the RNeasy kit for mouse skin. TCRbeta CDR3 regions were amplified by immunoSEQ multiplex PCR using 35 Vbeta forward and 13 Jbeta reverse primers. Here is what the overall study found, with its caveats: Unlike mouse skin, which is dominated by gammadelta T cells, normal human skin has resident alphabeta T cells that are also sequenced, and this complicates analysis of the scalp TCR repertoire. Shared TCR sequences between patients were less evident than in mice, which may be partly attributable to HLA diversity in the patient population. Lesional scalp, especially in alopecia totalis/universalis, showed higher clonality and more expanded CD8+ clones than normal scalp, suggesting antigenic drive.

Interpreted using the paper, the time point label stands for: baseline before oral tofacitinib. Peripheral blood and lesional scalp punch biopsies were obtained from patients with alopecia areata. PBMCs were isolated by density centrifugation and stained for CD3, CD4 and CD8, after which CD4+ and CD8+ T cells were sorted on a FACSAria. The method was the immunoSEQ multiplex PCR assay. To provide template for TCR sequencing, every sample had RNA extracted and reverse transcribed into cDNA. SuperScript III was used for first-strand cDNA synthesis, primed with a 2:1 mix of oligo-dT and random hexamers. A synthetic immune receptor repertoire was used to gauge amplification bias, and whatever bias remained was removed computationally. The authors processed their data as follows. Raw reads were preprocessed to remove errors, and CDR3 was defined by IMGT conventions from the conserved cysteine to phenylalanine. To get clonality, Shannon entropy was normalized by log2 of the number of productive unique TCRs and the result was subtracted from 1. Whether each scalp clone was CD4 or CD8 was inferred by checking scalp TCRbeta sequences against the CD4 and CD8 repertoires from sorted blood. This is the immuneACCESS table as TCRdb keeps it, with only in-frame sequences that have V and J called. A part of the clones is gone; compared with another copy, unresolved V genes explain less than half, and the rest is unexplained. That table is the source of V, J and clone size, and D and trimming were worked out from the DNA. The sample profile shows some 170,000 clones; just over 65% of them were found once. Of the sample, 11% is held by the ten largest clones.

CDR1 is given as SQVTM and CDR2 as ANQGSEA, both from the germline V gene. V is clipped by 5 bases and J by 4 bases, and the sequence between their germline boundaries is 11 bases long. The CDR3 goes from the cysteine to the phenylalanine over 12 residues. Solely the CDR3 DNA is kept, with 36 bases framed from the first base. The clonotype originates from a human donor with alopecia areata. Sequenced material: CD8+ T cells sorted from blood, taken at week 0. This chain joins TRBV29-1 to TRBJ1-2, and TRBD1 may be the D gene, going by 5 matching bases. The encoded CDR3 is CSVSGDPYGYTF. Here is the DNA: TGCAGCGTTTCCGGGGACCCCTATGGCTACACCTTC.